One and the same sample provided the 32 T cell receptor beta chains below, sequenced in a study of blood T cell repertoires in COVID-19. TCRdb's copy holds only in-frame clones and misses some; the assay was immunoSEQ multiplex PCR. The sample carries tens of thousands of clones, about 91% recorded once. The sample comprised peripheral blood. The receptors originated from a man in his fifties or sixties with acute or convalescent COVID-19.

The J gene is TRBJ2-2, the V gene TRBV2; D is uncertain. From germline, CDR1 is SNHLY and CDR2 FYNNEI. Trimming left V 7 bases short and J 5 bases short, with 14 bases between. This CDR3 has 14 residues. CDR3 sequence reads: CASINDGPTGELFF. The CDR3 DNA reads as TGTGCCAGCATCAACGATGGGCCGACCGGGGAGCTGTTTTTT.

The V and J genes are TRBV27 and TRBJ2-1; 8 nucleotides align to TRBD1. Germline assignment: CDR1 MNHEY and CDR2 SMNVEV (reference sequence). Unmatched junction bases numbered 3, after V lost 5 bases and J lost 3 bases. CDR3 size: 14 residues. The DNA of the CDR3 is TGTGCCAGCAGTCCCGGACAGGGCTACAATGAGCAGTTCTTC. Amino acid sequence: CASSPGQGYNEQFF.

V and J are TRBV5-1 and TRBJ2-5; 8 nucleotides agree with TRBD2. Germline trimming cut 0 bases from V and 2 bases from J; bases unmatched to any gene: 3. Germline CDR1 is SGHRS and CDR2 is YFSETQ. The CDR3 contains 15 residues. CDR3 in DNA: TGCGCCAGCAGCTTGGCCGGGACTAGTCAAGAGACCCAGTACTTC. Its protein is CASSLAGTSQETQYF.

This clone has a single count. This chain joins TRBV2 and TRBJ1-5, with D tentatively TRBD1 (6 bases). Germline CDR1 SNHLY, CDR2 FYNNEI. V was cut by 6 bases and J by 0 bases, with 12 bases left in between. The CDR3 consists of 15 residues. CDR3 DNA: TGTGCCAGCAGATTACAGGGCCTTAGCAATCAGCCCCAGCATTTT. Translating gives CASRLQGLSNQPQHF.

This chain uses TRBV5-1 with TRBJ2-1, with 9 bases lining up with TRBD2. CDR3 length: 15 residues. Germline CDR1 SGHRS, CDR2 YFSETQ. With 4 bases clipped from V and 8 bases from J, the junction kept 10 bases outside the gene matches. In DNA, the CDR3 is TGCGCCAGCAGCCGAGGGGCTAGCGGGAATCATGAGCAGTTCTTC. Protein: CASSRGASGNHEQFF.

The chain carries TRBV27 and TRBJ1-5; D possibly corresponds to TRBD1 (6 bases). The CDR3 runs to 14 residues. V lost 4 bases and J 5 bases, leaving 12 bases between the germline ends. CDR1 and CDR2 (germline): MNHEY, SMNVEV (reference sequence). In DNA, the CDR3 is TGTGCCAGCAGTTGGCGGGGGCGAGATCAGCCCCAGCATTTT. Translating gives CASSWRGRDQPQHF.

This clone has just a few counts. The V and J genes are TRBV7-8 and TRBJ2-2, with 9 positions matching TRBD1. CDR1 and CDR2 (germline): SGHVS, FQNEAQ. CDR3 size: 13 residues. J gave up 11 bases and V 4 bases, and 5 bases lay outside the gene matches. As DNA, the CDR3 is TGTGCCAGCAGCTCCTCGGACAGGGGAGAGCTGTTTTTT. Amino acids: CASSSSDRGELFF.

This clone was seen once. The chain has TRBV11-3 and TRBJ2-3, with 7 nucleotides matching TRBD1. The germline V gene encodes CDR1 SGHNT and CDR2 YENEEA. With 5 bases clipped from V and 4 bases from J, the junction kept 12 bases outside the gene matches. CDR3 size: 16 residues. CDR3 sequence: CASSHRTGLRADTQYF. In DNA, the CDR3 is TGTGCCAGCAGCCACAGGACAGGCCTAAGGGCAGATACGCAGTATTTT.

This clone was counted once. The gene calls are TRBV27 and TRBJ2-7; D possibly corresponds to TRBD1 (5 bases). This CDR3 contains 13 residues. The V end was cut by 6 bases, the J end by 2 bases, with 11 bases between. Germline loops: CDR1 MNHEY, CDR2 SMNVEV (reference sequence). The CDR3 loop reads CASRMTATYEQYF. CDR3 DNA sequence: TGTGCCAGCAGGATGACAGCGACCTACGAGCAGTACTTC.

V is TRBV28 and J is TRBJ1-5, with TRBD1 matching 7 bases. Unmatched junction bases numbered 8, after V lost 8 bases and J lost 7 bases. The CDR3 spans 13 residues. Germline loops: CDR1 MDHEN, CDR2 SYDVKM. CDR3 loop: CASYDRVDQPQHF. CDR3 sequence (DNA): TGTGCCAGCTATGACAGGGTTGACCAGCCCCAGCATTTT.

The V call is TRBV11-2, the J call TRBJ1-5; 9 nucleotides align to TRBD1. V dropped 5 bases and J dropped 4; count of bases not matched to a gene: 9. The CDR3 is 16 amino acids. Germline V gene lookup returns CDR1 SGHAT and CDR2 FQNNGV. CDR3 in amino acids: CASSPAGQGFNQPQHF. The CDR3 region has the DNA TGTGCCAGCAGCCCCGCGGGACAGGGTTTTAATCAGCCCCAGCATTTT.

V and J are TRBV28 and TRBJ2-7; 8 positions match TRBD2. CDR3 length: 14 amino acids. In germline, CDR1 is MDHEN, CDR2 SYDVKM. Trimming removed 8 bases from V and 4 bases from J; junction bases left unmatched: 10. CDR3 protein: CASLGAGVEYEQYF. The CDR3 nucleotides are TGTGCCAGCCTAGGAGCGGGAGTAGAGTACGAGCAGTACTTC.

This clone was seen a single time. This chain connects TRBV6-5 to TRBJ1-5; D gene ambiguous. This CDR3 is built from 15 residues. Trimming cost V 0 bases and J 3 bases, with 9 bases left between them. In germline, CDR1 is MNHEY, CDR2 SVGAGI. The CDR3 reads CASSYSGRNNQPQHF. In DNA form, the CDR3 reads TGTGCCAGCAGTTACTCGGGCAGAAACAATCAGCCCCAGCATTTT.

The rearrangement uses TRBV9 and TRBJ2-7; unclear D gene. Germline V gene data show CDR1 as SGDLS and CDR2 as YYNGEE. The length of the CDR3 is 12 residues. Trimming stripped 2 bases from V and 4 bases from J, with 7 bases between. The CDR3 DNA follows: TGTGCCAGCAGCGTTGTTCTTTACGAGCAGTACTTC. Translation: CASSVVLYEQYF.

The gene calls are TRBV5-1 and TRBJ2-7, with 9 bases lining up with TRBD2. V shed 4 bases, J shed 2 bases, and the junction held 7 bases outside the gene matches. The CDR3 covers 15 residues. Germline-derived CDR1 and CDR2 are SGHRS and YFSETQ. The CDR3 sequence: CASSPTSGYAYEQYF. As DNA, the CDR3 is TGCGCCAGCAGCCCCACTAGCGGGTATGCCTACGAGCAGTACTTC.

The chain uses TRBV2 and TRBJ2-7, with unresolved D. Germline V gives CDR1 SNHLY, CDR2 FYNNEI. Trimming removed 3 bases at V and 6 bases at J, with 6 bases between. This CDR3 is 11 amino acids long. Here the CDR3 reads CASSDWSEQYF. As DNA, the CDR3 is TGTGCCAGCAGTGATTGGAGCGAGCAGTACTTC.

The rearrangement uses TRBV25-1 and TRBJ1-2; 11 bases align to TRBD1. From germline, CDR1 is MGHDK and CDR2 SYGVNS. V trimming: 6 bases; J trimming: 5 bases; junction bases outside the gene matches: 2. CDR3 length: 13 residues. The CDR3 region is CASRGDRGYGYTF. The CDR3 DNA reads TGTGCCAGCAGAGGGGACAGGGGGTATGGCTACACCTTC.

The V call is TRBV6-5, the J call TRBJ1-5; D is perhaps TRBD1 (5 bases). CDR1 and CDR2 from the germline V gene are MNHEY and SVGAGI. The length of the CDR3 is 14 residues. The ends were cut back, 8 bases at V and 6 bases at J, with 17 bases in the middle. The CDR3 here is CASVFGQGGQPQHF. The CDR3 DNA sequence: TGTGCCAGCGTCTTCGGGCAGGGCGGTCAGCCCCAGCATTTT.

The chain combines TRBV7-3 with TRBJ2-1; a possible D gene is TRBD2 (5 bases). Germline lookup yields CDR1 SGHTA and CDR2 FQGTGA. The CDR3 sequence is 13 residues long. V lost 4 bases and J 7 bases, leaving 11 bases between the germline ends. The CDR3 coding sequence is TGTGCCAGCAGCTGGAGGTCGGGGAATGAGCAGTTCTTC. Protein sequence: CASSWRSGNEQFF.

V gene TRBV18 combines with J gene TRBJ2-2; TRBD1 matches 10 bases. V lost 5 bases and J lost 3; bases outside the gene matches: 3. CDR3 length: 15 amino acids. Germline V gene data show CDR1 as KGHSH and CDR2 as LQKENI. The CDR3 nucleotides are TGTGCCAGCTCATCTGGGACAGGGGACACCGGGGAGCTGTTTTTT. This codes for CASSSGTGDTGELFF. Complete variable domain (other parts from reference TRBV18 and TRBJ2-2): NAGVMQNPRHLVRRRGQEARLRCSPMKGHSHVYWYRQLPEEGLKFMVYLQKENIIDESGMPKERFSAEFPKEGPSILRIQQVVRGDSAAYFCASSSGTGDTGELFFGEGSRLTVL.

The CDR3 protein is CASSMQGDRATNEKLFF. CDR3 DNA: TGCGCCAGCAGCATGCAGGGCGACCGGGCAACTAATGAAAAACTGTTTTTT. The chain carries TRBV5-1 and TRBJ1-4; weak D call: TRBD1 (5 bases). The CDR3 is made up of 17 amino acids. V was pared by 4 bases and J by 0 bases, with 16 bases between. Germline V CDR1 and CDR2: SGHRS, YFSETQ. The full variable domain, in which reference TRBV5-1 and TRBJ1-4 provide the parts outside the CDR3, is KAGVTQTPRYLIKTRGQQVTLSCSPISGHRSVSWYQQTPGQGLQFLFEYFSETQRNKGNFPGRFSGRQFSNSRSEMNVSTLELGDSALYLCASSMQGDRATNEKLFFGSGTQLSVL.

The genes are TRBV11-2 and TRBJ1-2; D might be TRBD1 (5 bases). Per germline, CDR1 SGHAT and CDR2 FQNNGV. Deletions cut 3 bases from V and 3 bases from J, with 11 bases between. This CDR3 has 14 amino acids. CDR3 in amino acids: CASSLQGHHYGYTF. The DNA for the CDR3 is TGTGCCAGCAGCTTGCAGGGTCACCACTATGGCTACACCTTC.

In the case of this clone: Other DNA sequences from this sample encode an identical CDR3 as well. This rearrangement joins TRBV18 to TRBJ2-7; unclear D gene. The germline CDR1 and CDR2 sequences are KGHSH and LQKENI. V shed 0 bases and J shed 0 bases, with 6 bases lying between them. The CDR3 runs 14 residues. In DNA form, the CDR3 reads TGTGCCAGCTCACCACCCGTTAGCTCCTACGAGCAGTACTTC. Its protein product is CASSPPVSSYEQYF.

This clone came up a few times. The V and J genes are TRBV19 and TRBJ2-1; D not resolved. The germline V gene has CDR1 LNHDA and CDR2 SQIVND (reference sequence). This CDR3 region has 14 residues. With 3 bases removed from V and 3 bases from J, the gap between germline ends came to 9 bases. DNA of the CDR3: TGTGCCAGTAGTATTGTTACAGACTACAATGAGCAGTTCTTC. This encodes CASSIVTDYNEQFF. Full variable domain (remainder filled in from reference TRBV19 and TRBJ2-1): DGGITQSPKYLFRKEGQNVTLSCEQNLNHDAMYWYRQDPGQGLRLIYYSQIVNDFQKGDIAEGYSVSREKKESFPLTVTSAQKNPTAFYLCASSIVTDYNEQFFGPGTRLTVL.

This rearrangement joins TRBV9 to TRBJ1-5; weak D call: TRBD1 (6 bases). This CDR3 comprises 13 residues. V was cut by 0 bases and J by 8 bases, with 9 bases left in between. CDR1 and CDR2 (germline): SGDLS, YYNGEE. The CDR3 is CASSVEGDKPQHF. The CDR3, as DNA: TGTGCCAGCAGCGTAGAGGGGGATAAGCCCCAGCATTTT.

This clone was counted once. The chain uses TRBV11-2 and TRBJ1-4; possibly TRBD1 for D (6 bases). The germline V and J ends were trimmed by 1 base and 8 bases, with 8 bases remaining between them. From germline, CDR1 is SGHAT and CDR2 FQNNGV. The CDR3 totals 13 residues. In DNA, the CDR3 is TGTGCCAGCAGCTTAGGAAGGGGGGAAAAACTGTTTTTT. This translates into CASSLGRGEKLFF.

The J gene is TRBJ1-2, the V gene TRBV27; 8 bases align to TRBD1. V dropped 7 bases and J dropped 0; count of bases not matched to a gene: 7. Looked up from germline, CDR1 is MNHEY and CDR2 is SMNVEV (reference sequence). The length of the CDR3 is 15 residues. The CDR3 region is CASTIDRGANYGYTF. The CDR3, as DNA: TGTGCCAGCACCATAGACAGGGGAGCTAACTATGGCTACACCTTC.

The chain recombines TRBV5-1 with TRBJ1-1; a weak D match, TRBD1 (5 bases). The ends were cut back, 2 bases at V and 4 bases at J, with 18 bases in the middle. The CDR3 contains 16 residues. The germline gives CDR1 SGHRS, CDR2 YFSETQ. CDR3: CASSLLTRGFGTEAFF. The CDR3 nucleotides read TGCGCCAGCAGCTTACTTACCCGGGGGTTCGGCACTGAAGCTTTCTTT.

Details on this clone: Additional DNA sequences in this sample encode the identical CDR3. The V and J genes are TRBV27 and TRBJ1-5; D gene ambiguous. The CDR3 is 15 residues long. Germline V gives CDR1 MNHEY, CDR2 SMNVEV (reference sequence). Trimming removed 6 bases at V and 0 bases at J, with 12 bases between. The DNA of the CDR3 is TGTGCCAGCAGGCCCGGGGTGATTAGCAATCAGCCCCAGCATTTT. Its translation: CASRPGVISNQPQHF.

The chain combines TRBV5-4 with TRBJ2-1, with 10 bases matching TRBD2. The CDR3 is made up of 15 amino acids. The V gene's germline CDR1 is SGHNT and CDR2 YYREEE (reference sequence). The J segment lost 10 bases and the V segment lost 1 base, leaving 8 bases of the junction unmatched. The CDR3 DNA is TGTGCCAGCAGCTTGACTAGCGGGATGGTTAGCGAGCAGTTCTTC. It is translated as CASSLTSGMVSEQFF.

The gene calls are TRBV19 and TRBJ2-1; a weak D match, TRBD2 (5 bases). The CDR3 spans 14 residues. Germline CDR1 LNHDA, CDR2 SQIVND (reference sequence). V shed 4 bases and J shed 6 bases, with 13 bases lying between them. The CDR3 here is CASSTSSRTNEQFF. The CDR3 DNA reads as TGTGCCAGTAGTACCTCTAGCAGGACCAATGAGCAGTTCTTC.

The chain joins TRBV13 to TRBJ2-3; D is uncertain. The V and J ends lost 5 bases and 8 bases respectively, with 14 bases between them. Germline assignment: CDR1 PRHDT and CDR2 FYEKMQ (reference sequence). CDR3 length equals 13 residues. CDR3 sequence: CASSLYKSGTQYF. In nucleotides, the CDR3 is TGTGCCAGCAGCCTTTATAAGTCGGGTACGCAGTATTTT.